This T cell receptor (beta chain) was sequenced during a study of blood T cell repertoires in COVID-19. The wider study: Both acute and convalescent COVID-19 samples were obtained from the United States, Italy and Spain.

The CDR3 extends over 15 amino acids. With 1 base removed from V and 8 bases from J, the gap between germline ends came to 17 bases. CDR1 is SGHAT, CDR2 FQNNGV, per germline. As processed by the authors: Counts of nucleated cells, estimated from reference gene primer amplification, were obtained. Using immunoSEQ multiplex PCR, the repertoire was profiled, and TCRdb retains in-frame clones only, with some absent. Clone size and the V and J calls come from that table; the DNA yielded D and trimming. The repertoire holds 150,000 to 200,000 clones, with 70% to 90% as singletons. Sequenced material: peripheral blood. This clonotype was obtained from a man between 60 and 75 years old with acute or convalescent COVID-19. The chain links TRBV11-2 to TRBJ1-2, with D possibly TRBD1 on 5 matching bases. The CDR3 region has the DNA TGTGCCAGCAGCTTAGGGGTTGGGGCGCTCGGGGGCTACACCTTC. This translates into CASSLGVGALGGYTF.